This note documents a single TCR beta chain sequence. This entry comes from a study of blood T cell repertoires in COVID-19. V shed 3 bases and J shed 0 bases, with 12 bases lying between them. The CDR3 is 16 amino acids. The germline CDR1 and CDR2 sequences are SGHTA and FQGNSA. Only in-frame clones appear in the TCRdb table, and some are missing; sequencing was by immunoSEQ multiplex PCR. The sample lists approximately 200,000 clones, around 84% occurring once. Sequenced: peripheral blood. The chain links TRBV7-2 to TRBJ2-1, with D perhaps matching TRBD2 (6 bases). This sequence was found in a woman aged 80 or over with COVID-19, enrolled during active disease. The CDR3 reads CASSFFPGSSYNEQFF. CDR3 DNA: TGTGCCAGCAGCTTCTTCCCCGGGAGCTCCTACAATGAGCAGTTCTTC.